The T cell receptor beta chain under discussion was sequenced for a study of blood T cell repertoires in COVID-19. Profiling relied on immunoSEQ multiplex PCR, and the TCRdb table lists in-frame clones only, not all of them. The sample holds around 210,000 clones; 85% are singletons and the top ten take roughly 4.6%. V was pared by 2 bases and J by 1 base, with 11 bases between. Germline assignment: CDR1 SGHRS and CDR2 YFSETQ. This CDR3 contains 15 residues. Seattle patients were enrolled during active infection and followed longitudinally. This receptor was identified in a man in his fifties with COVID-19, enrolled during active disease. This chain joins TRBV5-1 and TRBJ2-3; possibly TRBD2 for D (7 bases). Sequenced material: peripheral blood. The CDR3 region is CASSFGRGRTDTQYF. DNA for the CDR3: TGCGCCAGCAGCTTCGGGCGGGGGCGCACAGATACGCAGTATTTT.